These T cell receptor beta chains were read from a single sample in a study of blood T cell repertoires in COVID-19. The assay was immunoSEQ multiplex PCR, and TCRdb's table has in-frame clones only and misses some. The sample holds over 300,000 clones, around 90% seen once. The material sequenced was peripheral blood. The receptors here all came from a man aged 18 to 29 with active or convalescent COVID-19. The CDR3 runs from the conserved cysteine through the conserved F or W. Each record gives: J gene, CDR3 length, V gene, CDR3 protein.

J gene: TRBJ2-3
CDR3 length: 18
V gene: TRBV4-2
CDR3 protein: CASSQGELAGISLDTQYF

J gene: TRBJ1-1
CDR3 length: 17
V gene: TRBV19
CDR3 protein: CASSKFLPGEHGTEAFF

J gene: TRBJ1-1
CDR3 length: 12
V gene: TRBV4-3
CDR3 protein: CASSQDSRRAFF

J gene: TRBJ2-7
CDR3 length: 12
V gene: TRBV10-3
CDR3 protein: CAIGSSSYEQYF

J gene: TRBJ1-1
CDR3 length: 13
V gene: TRBV19
CDR3 protein: CASLRTGNTEAFF

J gene: TRBJ1-3
CDR3 length: 14
V gene: TRBV5-1
CDR3 protein: CASRLTGYSNTIYF

J gene: TRBJ2-3
CDR3 length: 11
V gene: TRBV5-6
CDR3 protein: CASSLRDTQYF

J gene: TRBJ2-2
CDR3 length: 15
V gene: TRBV7-6
CDR3 protein: CASSSGDRVAGELFF

J gene: TRBJ1-5
CDR3 length: 14
V gene: TRBV19
CDR3 protein: CASSIWGDNQPQHF

J gene: TRBJ1-2
CDR3 length: 13
V gene: TRBV27
CDR3 protein: CASSLGGLYGYTF

J gene: TRBJ1-5
CDR3 length: 15
V gene: TRBV6-5
CDR3 protein: CASSYLYRGLGPQHF

J gene: TRBJ1-5
CDR3 length: 16
V gene: TRBV3-1/TRBV3-2
CDR3 protein: CASSQGTAYSNQPQHF

J gene: TRBJ1-4
CDR3 length: 14
V gene: TRBV6-5
CDR3 protein: CASSYSNGNEKLFF